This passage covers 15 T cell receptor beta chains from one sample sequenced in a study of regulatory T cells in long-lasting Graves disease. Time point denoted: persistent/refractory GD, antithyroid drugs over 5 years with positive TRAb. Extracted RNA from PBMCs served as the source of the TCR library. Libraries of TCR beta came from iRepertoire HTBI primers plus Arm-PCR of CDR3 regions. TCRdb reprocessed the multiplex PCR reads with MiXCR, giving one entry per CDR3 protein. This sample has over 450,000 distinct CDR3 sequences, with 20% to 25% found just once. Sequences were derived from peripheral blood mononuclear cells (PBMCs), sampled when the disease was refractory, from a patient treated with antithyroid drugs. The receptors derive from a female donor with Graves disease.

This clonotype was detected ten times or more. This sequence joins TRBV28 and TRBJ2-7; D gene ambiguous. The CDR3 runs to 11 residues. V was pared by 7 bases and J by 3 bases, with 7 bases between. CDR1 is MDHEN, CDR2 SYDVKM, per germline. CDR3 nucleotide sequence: TGTGCCAGCATCGACGGCTACGAGCAGTACTTC. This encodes CASIDGYEQYF.

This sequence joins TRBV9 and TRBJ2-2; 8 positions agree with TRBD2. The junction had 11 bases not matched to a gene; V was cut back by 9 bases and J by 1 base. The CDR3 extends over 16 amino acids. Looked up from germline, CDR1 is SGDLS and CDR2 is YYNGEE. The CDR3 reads CATGKHSGMNTGELFF. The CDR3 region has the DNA TGTGCCACCGGGAAACATAGCGGGATGAACACCGGGGAGCTGTTTTTT.

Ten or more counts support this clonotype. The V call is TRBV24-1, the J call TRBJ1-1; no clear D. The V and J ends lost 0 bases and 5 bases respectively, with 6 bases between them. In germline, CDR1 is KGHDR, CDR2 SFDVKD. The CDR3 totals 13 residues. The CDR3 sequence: CATSDLLWTEAFF. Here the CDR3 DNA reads TGTGCCACCAGTGATTTGCTCTGGACTGAAGCTTTCTTT.

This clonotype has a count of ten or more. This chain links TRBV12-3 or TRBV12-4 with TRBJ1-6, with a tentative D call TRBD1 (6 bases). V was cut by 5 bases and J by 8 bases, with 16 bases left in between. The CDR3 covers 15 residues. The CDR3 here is CASSPDQGFDSPLHF. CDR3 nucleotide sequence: TGTGCCAGCAGTCCAGACCAGGGGTTCGATTCACCCCTCCACTTT.

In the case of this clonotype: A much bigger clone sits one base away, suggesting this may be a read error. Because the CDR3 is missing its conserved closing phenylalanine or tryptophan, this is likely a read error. Written as DNA, the CDR3 is TGTGCCTGGAGTTCCGGGACAGGGGCTGCAGCTTTCCTT. This encodes CAWSSGTGAAAFL. The J gene is TRBJ1-1, the V gene TRBV30; 10 bases map to TRBD1. Germline CDR1 reads GTSNPN; CDR2 reads SVGIG (reference sequence). This CDR3 is 13 amino acids long. The ends lost 2 bases at V and 10 bases at J; junction bases unmatched: 7.

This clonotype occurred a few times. In DNA form, the CDR3 reads TGTGCCAGCAGCCAAGCCTCGACCCTTTCCACTGAAGCTTTCTTT. This codes for CASSQASTLSTEAFF. The chain links TRBV3-1 to TRBJ1-1; D is uncertain. CDR3 length: 15 amino acids. Germline CDR1 LGHDT, CDR2 YNNKEL (reference sequence). Trimming left V 1 base short and J 4 bases short, with 13 bases between.

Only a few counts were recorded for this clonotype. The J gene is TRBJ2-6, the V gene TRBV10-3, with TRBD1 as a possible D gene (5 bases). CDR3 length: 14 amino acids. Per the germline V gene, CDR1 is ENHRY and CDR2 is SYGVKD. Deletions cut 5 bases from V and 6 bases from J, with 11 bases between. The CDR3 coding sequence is TGTGCCATCAGTCCAGGGTTTGAGGCCAACGTCCTGACTTTC. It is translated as CAISPGFEANVLTF.

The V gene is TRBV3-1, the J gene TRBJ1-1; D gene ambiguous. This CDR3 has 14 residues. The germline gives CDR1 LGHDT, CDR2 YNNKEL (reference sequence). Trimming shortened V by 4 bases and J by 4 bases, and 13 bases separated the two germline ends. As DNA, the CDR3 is TGTGCCAGCAGCCCATTACTCACGGCCACTGAAGCTTTCTTT. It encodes CASSPLLTATEAFF.

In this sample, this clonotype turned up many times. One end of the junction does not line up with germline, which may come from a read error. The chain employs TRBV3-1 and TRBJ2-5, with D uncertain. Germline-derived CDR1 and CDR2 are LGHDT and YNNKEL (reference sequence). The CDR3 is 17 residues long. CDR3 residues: CASSQVRKFRLQGTQYF. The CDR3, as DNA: TGTGCCAGCAGCCAAGTCCGAAAGTTCCGTCTCCAAGGGACCCAGTACTTC.

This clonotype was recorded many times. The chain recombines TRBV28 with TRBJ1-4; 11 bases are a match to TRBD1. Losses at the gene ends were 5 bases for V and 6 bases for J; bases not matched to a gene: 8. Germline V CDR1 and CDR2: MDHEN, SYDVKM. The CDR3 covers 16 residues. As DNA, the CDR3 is TGTGCCAGCAGTCAAGCCGGACAGGGGGCTGATGAAAAACTGTTTTTT. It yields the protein CASSQAGQGADEKLFF.

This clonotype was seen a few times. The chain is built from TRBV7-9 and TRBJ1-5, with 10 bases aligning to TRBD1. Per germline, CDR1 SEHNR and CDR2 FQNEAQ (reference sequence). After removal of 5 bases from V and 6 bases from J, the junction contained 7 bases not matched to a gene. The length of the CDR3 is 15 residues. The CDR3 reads CASSPGTGEGQPQHF. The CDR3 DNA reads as TGTGCCAGCAGCCCCGGGACAGGGGAAGGTCAGCCCCAGCATTTT.

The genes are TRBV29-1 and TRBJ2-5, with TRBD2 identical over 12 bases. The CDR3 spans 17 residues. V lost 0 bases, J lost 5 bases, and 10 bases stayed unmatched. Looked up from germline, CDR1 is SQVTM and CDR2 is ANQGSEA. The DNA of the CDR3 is TGCAGCGTTGAAGAGGGTCCTAGCGGGGGGGCCGCGGAGACCCAGTACTTC. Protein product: CSVEEGPSGGAAETQYF.

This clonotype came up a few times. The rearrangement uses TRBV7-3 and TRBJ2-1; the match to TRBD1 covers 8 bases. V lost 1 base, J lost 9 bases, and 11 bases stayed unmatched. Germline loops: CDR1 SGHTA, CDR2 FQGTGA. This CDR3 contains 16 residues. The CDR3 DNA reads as TGTGCCAGCAGCTTAAGTGGCGGACAGGGCGGTTCTGAGCAGTTCTTC. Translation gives CASSLSGGQGGSEQFF. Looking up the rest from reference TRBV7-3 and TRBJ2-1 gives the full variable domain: GAGVSQTPSNKVTEKGKYVELRCDPISGHTALYWYRQSLGQGPEFLIYFQGTGAADDSGLPNDRFFAVRPEGSVSTLKIQRTERGDSAVYLCASSLSGGQGGSEQFFGPGTRLTVL.

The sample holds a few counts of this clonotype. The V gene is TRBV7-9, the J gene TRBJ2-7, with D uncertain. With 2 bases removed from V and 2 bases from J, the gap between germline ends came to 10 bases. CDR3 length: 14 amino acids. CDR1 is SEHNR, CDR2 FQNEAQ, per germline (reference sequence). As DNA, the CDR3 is TGTGCCAGCAGCTTAAGTATGGGTACCTACGAGCAGTACTTC. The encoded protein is CASSLSMGTYEQYF.

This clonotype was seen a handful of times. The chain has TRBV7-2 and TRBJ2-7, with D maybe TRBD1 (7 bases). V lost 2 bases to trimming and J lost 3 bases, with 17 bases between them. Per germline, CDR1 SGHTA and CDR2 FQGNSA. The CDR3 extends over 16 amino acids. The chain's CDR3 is CASSLQAGGLDYEQYF. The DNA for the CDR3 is TGTGCCAGCAGCTTACAGGCAGGGGGGTTGGACTACGAGCAGTACTTC.